Sequencing of this T cell receptor (beta chain) was carried out in a study of blood T cell repertoires in COVID-19. The CDR3 has 15 amino acids. The V end was cut by 7 bases, the J end by 0 bases, with 14 bases between. Germline V gene data show CDR1 as SGHRS and CDR2 as YFSETQ. Assay used: immunoSEQ multiplex PCR; TCRdb lists only in-frame clones, some missing. The table includes about 190,000 clones, 80% to 90% detected once. The chain joins TRBV5-1 to TRBJ2-1; D not resolved. The sample taken for sequencing was peripheral blood. This clonotype originated in a man aged 25-40 years with acute or convalescent COVID-19. The CDR3 DNA follows: TGCGCCAGCCGATTTGTAGCTGTCTCCTACAATGAGCAGTTCTTC. It yields the protein CASRFVAVSYNEQFF.